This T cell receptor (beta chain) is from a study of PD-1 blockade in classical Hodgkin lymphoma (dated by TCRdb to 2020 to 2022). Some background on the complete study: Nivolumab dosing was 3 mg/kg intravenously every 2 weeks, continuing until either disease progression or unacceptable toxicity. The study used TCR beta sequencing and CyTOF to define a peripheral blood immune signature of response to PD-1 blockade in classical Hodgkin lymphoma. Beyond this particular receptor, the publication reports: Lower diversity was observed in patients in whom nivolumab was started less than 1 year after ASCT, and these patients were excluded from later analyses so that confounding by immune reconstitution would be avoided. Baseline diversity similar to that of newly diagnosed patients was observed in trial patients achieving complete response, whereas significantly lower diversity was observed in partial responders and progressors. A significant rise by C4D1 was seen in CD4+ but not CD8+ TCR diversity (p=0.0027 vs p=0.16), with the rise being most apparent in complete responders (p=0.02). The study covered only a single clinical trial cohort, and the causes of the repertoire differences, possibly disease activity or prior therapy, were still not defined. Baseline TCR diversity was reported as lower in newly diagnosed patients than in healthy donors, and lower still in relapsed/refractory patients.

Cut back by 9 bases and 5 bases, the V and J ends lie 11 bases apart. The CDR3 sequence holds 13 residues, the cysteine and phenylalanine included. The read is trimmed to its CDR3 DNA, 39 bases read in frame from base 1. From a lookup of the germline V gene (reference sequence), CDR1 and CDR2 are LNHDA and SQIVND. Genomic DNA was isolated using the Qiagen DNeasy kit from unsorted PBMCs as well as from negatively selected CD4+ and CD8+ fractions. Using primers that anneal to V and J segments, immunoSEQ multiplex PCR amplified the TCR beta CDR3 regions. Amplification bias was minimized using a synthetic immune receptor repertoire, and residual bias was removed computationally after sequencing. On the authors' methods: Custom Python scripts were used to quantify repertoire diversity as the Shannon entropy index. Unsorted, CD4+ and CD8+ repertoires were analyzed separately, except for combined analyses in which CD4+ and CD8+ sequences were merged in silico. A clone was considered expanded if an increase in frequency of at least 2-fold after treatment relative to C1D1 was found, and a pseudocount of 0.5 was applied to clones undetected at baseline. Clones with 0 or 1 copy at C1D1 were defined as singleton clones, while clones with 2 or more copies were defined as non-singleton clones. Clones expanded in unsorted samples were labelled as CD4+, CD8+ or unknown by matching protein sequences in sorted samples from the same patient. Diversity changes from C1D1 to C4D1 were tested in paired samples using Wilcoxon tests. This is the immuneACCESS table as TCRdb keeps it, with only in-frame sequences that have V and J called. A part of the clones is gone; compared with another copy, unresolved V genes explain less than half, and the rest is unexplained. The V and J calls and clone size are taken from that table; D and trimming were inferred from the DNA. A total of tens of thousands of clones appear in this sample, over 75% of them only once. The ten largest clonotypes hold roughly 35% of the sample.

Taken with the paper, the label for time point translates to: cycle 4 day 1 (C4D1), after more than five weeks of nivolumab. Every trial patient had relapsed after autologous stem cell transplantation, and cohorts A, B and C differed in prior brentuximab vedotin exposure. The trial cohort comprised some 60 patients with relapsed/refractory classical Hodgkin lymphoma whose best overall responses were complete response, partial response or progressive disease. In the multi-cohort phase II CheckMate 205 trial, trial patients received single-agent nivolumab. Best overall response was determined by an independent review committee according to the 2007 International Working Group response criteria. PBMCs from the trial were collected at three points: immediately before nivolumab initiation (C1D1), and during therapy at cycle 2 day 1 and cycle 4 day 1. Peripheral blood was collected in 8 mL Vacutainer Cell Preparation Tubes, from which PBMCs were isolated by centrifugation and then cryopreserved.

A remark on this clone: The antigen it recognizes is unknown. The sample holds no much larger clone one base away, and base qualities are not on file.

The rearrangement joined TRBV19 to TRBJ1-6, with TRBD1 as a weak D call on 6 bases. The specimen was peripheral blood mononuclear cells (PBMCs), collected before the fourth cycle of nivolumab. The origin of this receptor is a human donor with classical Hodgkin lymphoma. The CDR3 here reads CARKGQNNSPLHF. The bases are TGTGCCAGAAAAGGACAGAATAATTCACCCCTCCACTTT.